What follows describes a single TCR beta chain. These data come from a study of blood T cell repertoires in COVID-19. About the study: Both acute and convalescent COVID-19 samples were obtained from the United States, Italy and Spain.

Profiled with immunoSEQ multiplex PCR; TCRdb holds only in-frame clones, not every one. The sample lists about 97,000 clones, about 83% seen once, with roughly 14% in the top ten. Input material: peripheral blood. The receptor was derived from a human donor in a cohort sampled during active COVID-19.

This chain's CDR3 is CASSTFSGQGGYGYTF. In DNA form, the CDR3 reads TGTGCCAGTAGTACATTCTCGGGACAGGGGGGCTATGGCTACACCTTC. The genes are TRBV19 and TRBJ1-2, with 11 bases fitting TRBD1. The CDR3 is 16 amino acids. Trimming at V came to 4 bases and at J to 4 bases, leaving 8 bases not matched to a gene. Germline loops: CDR1 LNHDA, CDR2 SQIVND (reference sequence).